This T cell receptor (beta chain) was found in a study of shared clonotypes between healthy human individuals. The assay was immunoSEQ multiplex PCR, and TCRdb's table has in-frame clones only and misses some. The sample contains some 2 million clones, about 94% of which appear only once. Selected positively for CCR7 and CD45RO-negative, naive CD8 cells excluded terminally differentiated effector memory CD45RA+ cells. The CDR3 length is 15 residues. CDR1 is SGHDN and CDR2 is FVKESK in the germline V gene. The germline V and J ends were trimmed by 0 bases and 1 base, with 7 bases remaining between them.

The source is a man between 18 and 35 years old in good health. Sequenced: naive CD8+ T cells sorted from blood. The chain couples TRBV14 to TRBJ2-1, with D maybe TRBD2 (5 bases). The CDR3 nucleotides are TGTGCCAGCAGCCAAGATCCGGGGTCCTACAATGAGCAGTTCTTC. It is translated as CASSQDPGSYNEQFF.